This T cell receptor (beta chain) came from a study of CD8 T cells in Susac syndrome. This CDR3 region has 13 residues. V was cut by 3 bases and J by 8 bases, with 10 bases left in between. Germline V lookup: CDR1 ENHRY, CDR2 SYGVKD. Random hexamers primed reverse transcription of about 0.5 to 1 ug RNA. Amplification of TCR beta CDR3 by immunoSEQ multiplex PCR spanned 54 Vbeta and 13 Jbeta. From the immunoSEQ multiplex PCR reads, TCRdb called clonotypes with MiXCR, one entry per CDR3 protein. The sample consists of hundreds of thousands of distinct CDR3 sequences, more than 80% of them appearing once. TEMRA cells were FACS-enriched and CD8+ and CD4+ T cells negatively isolated.

Specimen: CD8+ T cells from PBMCs. The chain is built from TRBV10-3 and TRBJ2-2; weak D call: TRBD1 (5 bases). This clonotype was obtained from a human donor with multiple sclerosis. The CDR3 region has the DNA TGTGCCATCAGTGACAGGGATAGAGGGGAGCTGTTTTTT. Translated: CAISDRDRGELFF.